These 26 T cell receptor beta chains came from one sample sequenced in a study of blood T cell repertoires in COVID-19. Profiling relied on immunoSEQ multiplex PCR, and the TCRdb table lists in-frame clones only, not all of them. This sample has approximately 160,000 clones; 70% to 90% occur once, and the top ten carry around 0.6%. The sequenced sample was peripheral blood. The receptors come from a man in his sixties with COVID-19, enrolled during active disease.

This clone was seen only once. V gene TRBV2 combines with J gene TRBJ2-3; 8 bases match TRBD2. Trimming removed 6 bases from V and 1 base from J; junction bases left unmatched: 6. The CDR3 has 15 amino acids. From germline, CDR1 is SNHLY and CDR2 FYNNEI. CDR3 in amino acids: CASRKDSGGTDTQYF. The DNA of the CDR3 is TGTGCCAGCAGGAAAGATAGCGGGGGCACAGATACGCAGTATTTT.

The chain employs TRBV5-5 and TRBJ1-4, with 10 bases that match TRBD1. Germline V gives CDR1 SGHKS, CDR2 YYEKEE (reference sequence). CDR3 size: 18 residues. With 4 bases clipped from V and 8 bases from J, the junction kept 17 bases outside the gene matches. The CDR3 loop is CASSVAGTGAALGEKLFF. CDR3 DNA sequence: TGTGCCAGCAGCGTCGCCGGGACAGGGGCCGCTTTAGGAGAAAAACTGTTTTTT. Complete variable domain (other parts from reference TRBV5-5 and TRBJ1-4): DAGVTQSPTHLIKTRGQQVTLRCSPISGHKSVSWYQQVLGQGPQFIFQYYEKEERGRGNFPDRFSARQFPNYSSELNVNALLLGDSALYLCASSVAGTGAALGEKLFFGSGTQLSVL.

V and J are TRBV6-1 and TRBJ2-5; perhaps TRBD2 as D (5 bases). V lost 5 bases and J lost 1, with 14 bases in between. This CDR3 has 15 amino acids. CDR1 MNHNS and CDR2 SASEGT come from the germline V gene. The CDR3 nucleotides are TGTGCCAGCAGTACCCTAGGAGGCCCCCAAGAGACCCAGTACTTC. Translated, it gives CASSTLGGPQETQYF.

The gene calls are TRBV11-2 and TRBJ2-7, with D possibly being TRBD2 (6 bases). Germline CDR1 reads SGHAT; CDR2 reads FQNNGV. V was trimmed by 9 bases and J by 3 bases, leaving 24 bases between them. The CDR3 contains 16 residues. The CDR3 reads CASNSYPAGLGYEQYF. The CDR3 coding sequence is TGTGCCAGTAATTCCTATCCCGCGGGGCTGGGCTACGAGCAGTACTTC.

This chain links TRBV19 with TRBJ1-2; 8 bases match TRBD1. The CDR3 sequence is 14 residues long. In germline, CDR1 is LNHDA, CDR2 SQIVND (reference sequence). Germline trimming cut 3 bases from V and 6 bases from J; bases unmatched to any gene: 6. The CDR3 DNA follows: TGTGCCAGTAGTATCCCGGACAGGGCCAATGGCTACACCTTC. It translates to CASSIPDRANGYTF.

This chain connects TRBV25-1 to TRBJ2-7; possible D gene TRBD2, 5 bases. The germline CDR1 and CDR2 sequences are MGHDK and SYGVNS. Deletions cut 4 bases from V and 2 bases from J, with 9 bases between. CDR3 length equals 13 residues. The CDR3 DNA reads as TGTGCCAGCAGTGTTTCCGGGACCTACGAGCAGTACTTC. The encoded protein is CASSVSGTYEQYF.

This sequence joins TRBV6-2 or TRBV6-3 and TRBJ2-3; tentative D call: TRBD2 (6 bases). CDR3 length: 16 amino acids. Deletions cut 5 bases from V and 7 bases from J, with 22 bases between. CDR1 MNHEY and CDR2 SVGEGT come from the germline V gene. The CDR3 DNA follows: TGTGCCAGCAGTAAAACGATGGAGGGCCTAGTTAATACGCAGTATTTT. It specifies CASSKTMEGLVNTQYF.

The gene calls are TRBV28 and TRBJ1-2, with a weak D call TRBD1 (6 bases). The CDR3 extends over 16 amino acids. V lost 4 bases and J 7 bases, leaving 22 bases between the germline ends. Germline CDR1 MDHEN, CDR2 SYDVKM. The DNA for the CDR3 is TGTGCCAGCAGTTGGAGTTGGCAGGGGCTCAGTGGTGGCTACACCTTC. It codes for CASSWSWQGLSGGYTF.

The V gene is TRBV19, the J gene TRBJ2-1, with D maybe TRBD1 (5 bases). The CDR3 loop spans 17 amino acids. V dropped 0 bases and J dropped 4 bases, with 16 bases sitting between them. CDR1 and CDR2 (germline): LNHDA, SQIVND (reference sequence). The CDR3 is CASSIDKQQGGYNEQFF. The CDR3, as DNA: TGTGCCAGTAGTATAGATAAGCAGCAGGGTGGGTACAATGAGCAGTTCTTC.

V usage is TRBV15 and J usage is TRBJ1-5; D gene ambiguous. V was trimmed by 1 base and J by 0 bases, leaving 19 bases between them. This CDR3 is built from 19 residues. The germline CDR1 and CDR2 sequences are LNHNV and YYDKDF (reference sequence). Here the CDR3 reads CATSRVCVTLLYSNQPQHF. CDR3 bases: TGTGCCACCAGCAGAGTTTGCGTTACCCTTTTATATAGCAATCAGCCCCAGCATTTT.

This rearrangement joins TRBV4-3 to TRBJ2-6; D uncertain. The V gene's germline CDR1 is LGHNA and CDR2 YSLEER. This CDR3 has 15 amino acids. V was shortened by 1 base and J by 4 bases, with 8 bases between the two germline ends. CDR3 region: CASSQVAAGANVLTF. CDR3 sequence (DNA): TGCGCCAGCAGCCAAGTTGCTGCGGGGGCCAACGTCCTGACTTTC.

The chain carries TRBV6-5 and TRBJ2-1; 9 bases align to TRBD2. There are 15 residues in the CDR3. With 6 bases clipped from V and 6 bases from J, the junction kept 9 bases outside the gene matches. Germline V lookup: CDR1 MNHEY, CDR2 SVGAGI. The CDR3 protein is CASSYTAGGGNEQFF. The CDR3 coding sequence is TGTGCCAGCAGCTACACGGCGGGAGGGGGCAATGAGCAGTTCTTC.

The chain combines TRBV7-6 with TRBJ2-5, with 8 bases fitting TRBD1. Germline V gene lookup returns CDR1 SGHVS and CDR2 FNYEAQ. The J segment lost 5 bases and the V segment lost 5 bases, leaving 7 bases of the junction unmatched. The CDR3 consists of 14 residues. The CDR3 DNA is TGTGCCAGCAGCGGGTGGACAGGGCGCGAGACCCAGTACTTC. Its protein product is CASSGWTGRETQYF.

CDR3 sequence: CASSRQVSQETQYF. The DNA for the CDR3 is TGTGCCAGCTCAAGACAGGTCAGCCAAGAGACCCAGTACTTC. The V call is TRBV18, the J call TRBJ2-5; D may be TRBD1 (6 bases). The V gene's germline CDR1 is KGHSH and CDR2 LQKENI. Trimming left V 5 bases short and J 1 base short, with 11 bases between. The CDR3 is 14 amino acids.

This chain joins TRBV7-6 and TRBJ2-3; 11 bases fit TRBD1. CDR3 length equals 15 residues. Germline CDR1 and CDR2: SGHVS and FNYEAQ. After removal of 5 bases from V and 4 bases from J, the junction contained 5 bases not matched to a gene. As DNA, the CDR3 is TGTGCCAGCAGCCCTGGGACAGGGGGGTCAGATACGCAGTATTTT. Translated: CASSPGTGGSDTQYF. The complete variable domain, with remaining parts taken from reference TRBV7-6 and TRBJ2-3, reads GAGVSQSPRYKVTKRGQDVALRCDPISGHVSLYWYRQALGQGPEFLTYFNYEAQQDKSGLPNDRFSAERPEGSISTLTIQRTEQRDSAMYRCASSPGTGGSDTQYFGPGTRLTVL.

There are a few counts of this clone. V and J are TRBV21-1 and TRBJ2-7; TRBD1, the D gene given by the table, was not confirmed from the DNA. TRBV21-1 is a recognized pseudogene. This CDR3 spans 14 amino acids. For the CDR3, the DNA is TGTGCCAGCAGCAAGTGGACAGACCCCTACGAGCAGTACTTC. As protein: CASSKWTDPYEQYF.

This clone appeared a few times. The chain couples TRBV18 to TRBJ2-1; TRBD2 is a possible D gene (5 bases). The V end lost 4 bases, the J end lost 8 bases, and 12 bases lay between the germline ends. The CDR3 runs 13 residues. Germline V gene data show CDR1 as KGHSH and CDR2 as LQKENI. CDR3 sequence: CASSLSNGDEQFF. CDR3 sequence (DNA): TGTGCCAGCTCACTATCAAACGGGGATGAGCAGTTCTTC.

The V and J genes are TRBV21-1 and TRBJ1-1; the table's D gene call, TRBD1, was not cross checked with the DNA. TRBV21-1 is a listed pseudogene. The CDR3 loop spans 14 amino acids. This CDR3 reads CASSDYRGKTEAFF. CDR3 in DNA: TGTGCCAGCAGCGACTACAGGGGAAAGACTGAAGCTTTCTTT.

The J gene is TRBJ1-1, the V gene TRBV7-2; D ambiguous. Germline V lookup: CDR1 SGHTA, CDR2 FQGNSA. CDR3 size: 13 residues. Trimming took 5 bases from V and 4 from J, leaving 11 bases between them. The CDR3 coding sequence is TGTGCCAGCAGCCAGACATTAGTCACTGAAGCTTTCTTT. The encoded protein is CASSQTLVTEAFF.

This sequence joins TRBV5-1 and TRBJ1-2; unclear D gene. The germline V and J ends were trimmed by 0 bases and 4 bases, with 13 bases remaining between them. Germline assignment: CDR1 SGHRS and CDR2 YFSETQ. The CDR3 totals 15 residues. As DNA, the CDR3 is TGCGCCAGCAGCTTGGACCAGGCCAGCTCCTATGGCTACACCTTC. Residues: CASSLDQASSYGYTF. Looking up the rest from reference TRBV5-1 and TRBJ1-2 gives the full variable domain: KAGVTQTPRYLIKTRGQQVTLSCSPISGHRSVSWYQQTPGQGLQFLFEYFSETQRNKGNFPGRFSGRQFSNSRSEMNVSTLELGDSALYLCASSLDQASSYGYTFGSGTRLTVV.

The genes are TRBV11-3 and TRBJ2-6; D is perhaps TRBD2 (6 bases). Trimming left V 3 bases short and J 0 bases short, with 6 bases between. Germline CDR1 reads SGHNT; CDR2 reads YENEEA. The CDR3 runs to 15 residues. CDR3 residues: CASSLRGSGANVLTF. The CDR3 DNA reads TGTGCCAGCAGCTTGCGGGGCTCTGGGGCCAACGTCCTGACTTTC.

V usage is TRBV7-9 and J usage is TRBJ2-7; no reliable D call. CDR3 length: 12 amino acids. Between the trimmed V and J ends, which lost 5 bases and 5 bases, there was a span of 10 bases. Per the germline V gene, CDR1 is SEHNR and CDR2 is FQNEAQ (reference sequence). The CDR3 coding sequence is TGTGCCAGCAGCCATAGCCTCCACGAGCAGTACTTC. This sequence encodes CASSHSLHEQYF.

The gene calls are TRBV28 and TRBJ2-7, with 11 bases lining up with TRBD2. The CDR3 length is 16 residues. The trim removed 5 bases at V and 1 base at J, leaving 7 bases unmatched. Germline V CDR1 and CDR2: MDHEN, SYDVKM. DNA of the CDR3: TGTGCCAGCAGTCCCCCTAGCGGGGGGCTATCCTACGAGCAGTACTTC. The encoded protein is CASSPPSGGLSYEQYF.

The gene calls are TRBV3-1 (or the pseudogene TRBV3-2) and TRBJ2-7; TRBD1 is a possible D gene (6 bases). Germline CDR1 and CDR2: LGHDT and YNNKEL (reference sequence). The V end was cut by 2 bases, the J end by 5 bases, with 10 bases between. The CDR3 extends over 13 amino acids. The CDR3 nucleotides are TGTGCCAGCAGCCAAACAGGGCTCAACGAGCAGTACTTC. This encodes CASSQTGLNEQYF.

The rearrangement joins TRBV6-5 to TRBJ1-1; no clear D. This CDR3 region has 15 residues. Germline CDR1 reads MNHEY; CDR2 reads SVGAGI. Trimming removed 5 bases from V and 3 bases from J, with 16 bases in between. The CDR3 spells CASSSGNKRYTEAFF. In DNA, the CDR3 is TGTGCCAGCAGTAGCGGCAATAAGAGGTACACTGAAGCTTTCTTT.

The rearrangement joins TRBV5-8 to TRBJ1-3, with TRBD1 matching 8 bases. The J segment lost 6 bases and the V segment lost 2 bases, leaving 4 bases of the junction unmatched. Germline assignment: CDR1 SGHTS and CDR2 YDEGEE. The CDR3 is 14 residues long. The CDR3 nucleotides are TGTGCCAGCAGCTTACCAGGGGGCGAAAACACCATATATTTT. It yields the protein CASSLPGGENTIYF.